This TCR beta chain was observed in a study of T cells after yellow fever vaccination (dated by TCRdb to between 2019 and 2020). With regard to the full study: The SMART-Seq v4 Ultra Low Input RNA kit was used to prepare libraries from fractions with low cell numbers. To track T-cell clones before and after primary and booster YFV17D yellow fever vaccination, bulk TCR alpha and beta repertoires were sequenced longitudinally. Two healthy male donors, one aged 18 to 30 and one aged 30 to 40 years, made up the cohort. Blood was drawn at multiple timepoints before and after primary and secondary immunization, with bulk PBMC replicates and cell subsets isolated. Results and caveats for the whole study, not just this receptor: Most clones expanded after primary vaccination were re-detected after the booster (around 96% of CD4 and roughly 87% of CD8), suggesting broad memory maintenance. Compared with the primary T-cell response, the secondary T-cell response was weaker but faster, peaking on day 5 rather than day 15. A small share of clonotypes occurred in both CD4 and CD8 compartments, likely arising from convergent recombination. Because only two donors were included in the study, the extent to which the findings can be generalized is limited. Because abundant contaminating clonotypes from the bulk population could be contained in FACS-sorted repertoires, computational filtering was required.

TCR cDNA was made using 5'RACE template switching, a step that added a universal primer site and unique molecular identifiers. Priming of cDNA synthesis was performed from both the TCR alpha and TCR beta constant segments. Library amplification used two PCR steps, and the second PCR step added sample barcodes and sequencing adapters. Libraries were sequenced on Illumina HiSeq 2500 (2x100 bp) or NovaSeq (2x150 bp). The original pipeline was this. MIGEC handled demultiplexing of reads and collapsing into UMI consensus sequences, while MiXCR performed V(D)J alignment. Clonotypes responding to the vaccine were identified with edgeR on replicate PBMC samples, with the criteria of FDR below 0.01 and a log2 fold change above 5 up to day 15. Each bulk clonotype received a CD4 or CD8 identity based on whether the sequenced CD4 or CD8 repertoire contained that clonotype at higher abundance. Clones were called with MiXCR by TCRdb after fastp trimmed the public reads at Q25, and only in-frame beta chains were retained. Under each unique CDR3 protein, matching rows form one entry showing the most common genes and DNA. TCRdb, not the original authors, processed these V and J calls. The sample records 320,000 or so distinct CDR3 sequences, 7% to 9% of which are singletons. The top ten constitute around 17% of the sample.

Trimming removed 0 bases from V and 7 bases from J, leaving 13 bases between the germline ends. CDR1 and CDR2 were assigned from the germline V gene (reference sequence) as DFQATT and SNEGSKA. From its cysteine to its phenylalanine, the CDR3 spans 14 amino acids. This entry keeps only the CDR3 DNA: 42 bases, framed from base 1. On this clonotype: Its antigen target is currently unknown. Base-call qualities are not available, and no considerably larger clone is one nucleotide away.

Explained via the paper, the treatment or condition label denotes: live attenuated yellow fever vaccine strain. At each blood-draw timepoint, two biological replicates of bulk PBMCs were obtained. A standard Ficoll-Paque protocol was used to isolate PBMCs from peripheral blood. RNA was extracted with TriZol from bulk PBMCs, CD4 and CD8 fractions, and dextramer-positive and dextramer-negative fractions. The TCR was taken from a young man who received the YFV17D yellow fever vaccine. The material was PBMCs, obtained about 49 days after the first yellow fever vaccination. The chain couples TRBV20-1 to TRBJ1-5; TRBD1 is possibly the D segment (5 matching bases). CDR3 region: CSARDPQGRQPQHF. The base sequence is TGCAGTGCTAGAGATCCTCAGGGCCGACAGCCCCAGCATTTT.